The 29 T cell receptor beta chains below come from one sample, sequenced in a study of technical replicates of blood from a few donors. Assay: immunoSEQ multiplex PCR; the TCRdb copy retains only in-frame clones and omits some. The sample lists some 94,000 clones, roughly 95% occurring once. Sequenced material: T cells isolated from PBMCs. The receptors shown here come from a human donor in good health.

This clone is a singleton in its sample. The chain carries TRBV5-5 and TRBJ1-4; a weak D match, TRBD1 (5 bases). Germline V gene data show CDR1 as SGHKS and CDR2 as YYEKEE (reference sequence). The CDR3 is 14 amino acids. With 2 bases removed from V and 3 bases from J, the gap between germline ends came to 8 bases. In nucleotides, the CDR3 is TGTGCCAGCAGCTTAGGGGTTTCTAATGAAAAACTGTTTTTT. It translates to CASSLGVSNEKLFF.

The J gene is TRBJ2-2, the V gene TRBV18, with D possibly matching TRBD1 (5 bases). Trimming cost V 3 bases and J 5 bases, with 7 bases left between them. There are 13 residues in the CDR3. Germline V gene data show CDR1 as KGHSH and CDR2 as LQKENI. The DNA for the CDR3 is TGTGCCAGCTCACCGCGACAGACCGGGGAGCTGTTTTTT. Its protein is CASSPRQTGELFF.

The V call is TRBV19, the J call TRBJ2-3; TRBD1 aligns across 8 bases. Germline assignment: CDR1 LNHDA and CDR2 SQIVND (reference sequence). The length of the CDR3 is 14 residues. The ends lost 4 bases at V and 6 bases at J; junction bases unmatched: 6. This chain's CDR3 is CASSRDRRSDTQYF. Written as DNA, the CDR3 is TGTGCCAGTAGTAGGGACAGGAGGTCGGATACGCAGTATTTT.

The chain links TRBV4-2 to TRBJ2-1; D call uncertain. Trimming took 3 bases from V and 4 from J, leaving 7 bases between them. The CDR3 totals 13 residues. The germline V gene has CDR1 LGHNA and CDR2 YNFKEQ. CDR3 DNA: TGTGCCAGCAGCCAGTCTTCGTACAATGAGCAGTTCTTC. The encoded protein is CASSQSSYNEQFF.

The V call is TRBV27, the J call TRBJ2-2, with 9 bases that match TRBD1. J lost 6 bases, V lost 3 bases, and 8 bases had no gene match. This CDR3 spans 16 amino acids. Germline V gives CDR1 MNHEY, CDR2 SMNVEV (reference sequence). The CDR3 nucleotides read TGTGCCAGCAGTTTCAGACAGGGGGACCTGGCCGGGGAGCTGTTTTTT. Its protein is CASSFRQGDLAGELFF.

V gene TRBV7-2 combines with J gene TRBJ2-5; 8 bases fit TRBD2. The germline V gene encodes CDR1 SGHTA and CDR2 FQGNSA. The J segment lost 5 bases and the V segment lost 6 bases, leaving 11 bases of the junction unmatched. The CDR3 consists of 15 residues. This CDR3 is CASSSFGGVLETQYF. CDR3 nucleotides: TGTGCCAGCAGTTCCTTCGGGGGGGTCTTGGAGACCCAGTACTTC.

The J gene is TRBJ2-7, the V gene TRBV10-3, with 10 bases that match TRBD1. Germline V gives CDR1 ENHRY, CDR2 SYGVKD. V gave up 6 bases and J gave up 3 bases; unmatched junction bases: 14. This CDR3 is 17 amino acids long. CDR3 DNA sequence: TGTGCCATCAGGGCGGACAGGGGGAGGTTCTTACTCTACGAGCAGTACTTC. Encoded protein: CAIRADRGRFLLYEQYF.

Concerning this clone: Relative to the germline gene, one junction end is altered; a read error may explain this. J is TRBJ1-1 and V is TRBV7-7; 7 nucleotides align to TRBD1. This CDR3 has 15 residues. Germline CDR1 SSHAT, CDR2 FNYEAQ (reference sequence). CDR3 nucleotides: TGTGCTAGCAGCCCCCTGGACAGGCTGAACACTGAAGCTTTCTTT. Protein sequence: CASSPLDRLNTEAFF.

The chain employs TRBV19 and TRBJ1-4; D might be TRBD1 (6 bases). The CDR3 is 13 amino acids. Trimming left V 10 bases short and J 8 bases short, with 17 bases between. Germline assignment: CDR1 LNHDA and CDR2 SQIVND (reference sequence). Here the CDR3 reads CATRRGRLEKLFF. For the CDR3, the DNA is TGTGCCACCAGGCGGGGGCGCCTCGAAAAACTGTTTTTT.

The count of this clone is one. The rearrangement links TRBV11-2 to TRBJ2-1; D remains unclear. The CDR3 spans 10 residues. CDR1 is SGHAT, CDR2 FQNNGV, per germline. Trimming cost V 4 bases and J 10 bases, with 5 bases left between them. Here the CDR3 DNA reads TGTGCCAGCAGCTCCGGGGAGCAGTTCTTC. Protein: CASSSGEQFF.

The gene calls are TRBV7-3 and TRBJ2-7; D is perhaps TRBD2 (6 bases). Germline values: CDR1 SGHTA, CDR2 FQGTGA. The germline V and J ends were trimmed by 3 bases and 1 base, with 10 bases remaining between them. The CDR3 has 14 amino acids. The CDR3 region is CASSFSGSSYEQYF. CDR3 nucleotide sequence: TGTGCCAGCAGCTTTAGCGGAAGTTCCTACGAGCAGTACTTC.

This chain connects TRBV6-5 to TRBJ2-5, with TRBD2 matching 13 bases. This CDR3 contains 14 residues. Germline V gene sequence: CDR1 MNHEY, CDR2 SVGAGI. The V and J ends lost 10 bases and 2 bases, in that order; junction bases with no gene match: 4. The CDR3 is CATGLAGVQETQYF. For the CDR3, the DNA is TGTGCCACCGGACTAGCGGGAGTTCAAGAGACCCAGTACTTC.

The chain uses TRBV27 and TRBJ2-7, with 12 bases fitting TRBD1. Trimming took 6 bases from V and 5 from J; bases not matched to a gene: 5. This CDR3 spans 14 amino acids. In germline, CDR1 is MNHEY, CDR2 SMNVEV (reference sequence). The CDR3 is CASSVGQGAHEQYF. In DNA form, the CDR3 reads TGTGCCAGCAGCGTGGGACAGGGGGCCCACGAGCAGTACTTC.

The J gene is TRBJ2-1, the V gene TRBV5-1; TRBD2 matches 9 bases. Germline CDR1 reads SGHRS; CDR2 reads YFSETQ. The J segment lost 8 bases and the V segment lost 4 bases, leaving 4 bases of the junction unmatched. The CDR3 is 13 amino acids. In DNA, the CDR3 is TGCGCCAGCAGCCTAGCGGGGTACCATGAGCAGTTCTTC. This codes for CASSLAGYHEQFF. The whole variable domain, remainder taken from reference TRBV5-1 and TRBJ2-1, is KAGVTQTPRYLIKTRGQQVTLSCSPISGHRSVSWYQQTPGQGLQFLFEYFSETQRNKGNFPGRFSGRQFSNSRSEMNVSTLELGDSALYLCASSLAGYHEQFFGPGTRLTVL.

This clone was observed a single time. The V call is TRBV4-1, the J call TRBJ2-1; D gene uncertain. CDR3 length equals 13 residues. Trimming removed 4 bases from V and 4 bases from J, with 8 bases in between. Germline CDR1 MGHRA, CDR2 YSYEKL. Written as DNA, the CDR3 is TGCGCCAGCAGCCTCTTCAGTTACAATGAGCAGTTCTTC. It is translated as CASSLFSYNEQFF.

This chain uses TRBV19 with TRBJ2-7, with 8 bases aligning to TRBD2. After removal of 5 bases from V and 4 bases from J, the junction contained 7 bases not matched to a gene. The CDR3 runs to 14 residues. CDR1 LNHDA and CDR2 SQIVND come from the germline V gene (reference sequence). The CDR3, as DNA: TGTGCCAGTAGTCCCACCGGGGGGGCGTACGAGCAGTACTTC. Translated: CASSPTGGAYEQYF.

The chain has TRBV9 and TRBJ2-1; D remains unclear. Trimming cost V 0 bases and J 7 bases, with 11 bases left between them. The length of the CDR3 is 14 residues. The germline gives CDR1 SGDLS, CDR2 YYNGEE. This CDR3 is CASSVAGTDNEQFF. CDR3 nucleotide sequence: TGTGCCAGCAGCGTAGCCGGTACAGATAATGAGCAGTTCTTC.

The chain employs TRBV5-1 and TRBJ1-2, with TRBD1 identical over 7 bases. Trimming removed 3 bases from V and 3 bases from J; junction bases left unmatched: 8. This CDR3 contains 15 residues. Germline V gene data show CDR1 as SGHRS and CDR2 as YFSETQ. CDR3 DNA: TGCGCCAGCAGCTGGACGCAGGGGGGCGACTATGGCTACACCTTC. Translation: CASSWTQGGDYGYTF.

V gene TRBV5-1 combines with J gene TRBJ2-1, with a possible D match to TRBD1 (6 bases). Looked up from germline, CDR1 is SGHRS and CDR2 is YFSETQ. CDR3 size: 17 residues. Trimming took off 0 bases at V and 0 bases at J, with 13 bases between the two ends. CDR3 nucleotides: TGCGCCAGCAGCTTGGTATCGACAGGCTACTCCTACAATGAGCAGTTCTTC. It translates to CASSLVSTGYSYNEQFF. Complete variable domain (other parts from reference TRBV5-1 and TRBJ2-1): KAGVTQTPRYLIKTRGQQVTLSCSPISGHRSVSWYQQTPGQGLQFLFEYFSETQRNKGNFPGRFSGRQFSNSRSEMNVSTLELGDSALYLCASSLVSTGYSYNEQFFGPGTRLTVL.

The chain links TRBV4-3 to TRBJ1-1; tentative D call: TRBD1 (5 bases). Looked up from germline, CDR1 is LGHNA and CDR2 is YSLEER. V was pared by 4 bases and J by 1 base, with 13 bases between. The CDR3 totals 15 residues. The CDR3 sequence is CASSRLTGGNTEAFF. In nucleotides, the CDR3 is TGCGCCAGCAGCCGTCTCACGGGGGGGAACACTGAAGCTTTCTTT.

The chain links TRBV4-2 to TRBJ2-1; 9 nucleotides line up with TRBD2. This CDR3 is built from 16 residues. Germline V gives CDR1 LGHNA, CDR2 YNFKEQ. V dropped 3 bases and J dropped 3; count of bases not matched to a gene: 6. The DNA of the CDR3 is TGTGCCAGCAGCCATCCGACTAGCGGAGACTACAATGAGCAGTTCTTC. Protein product: CASSHPTSGDYNEQFF.

CDR3 bases: TGCGCCAGCAGCTTGGTCCGGTACCAAGAGACCCAGTACTTC. Residues: CASSLVRYQETQYF. This chain uses TRBV5-1 with TRBJ2-5; no definite D call. Germline V CDR1 and CDR2: SGHRS, YFSETQ. The V and J ends lost 0 bases and 0 bases respectively, with 6 bases between them. The length of the CDR3 is 14 residues. The full variable domain, completed using reference TRBV5-1 and TRBJ2-5, is KAGVTQTPRYLIKTRGQQVTLSCSPISGHRSVSWYQQTPGQGLQFLFEYFSETQRNKGNFPGRFSGRQFSNSRSEMNVSTLELGDSALYLCASSLVRYQETQYFGPGTRLLVL.

This rearrangement joins TRBV9 to TRBJ2-1, with 7 bases matching TRBD2. Germline loops: CDR1 SGDLS, CDR2 YYNGEE. The CDR3 contains 14 residues. V was clipped by 7 bases and J by 10 bases; unmatched bases: 14. CDR3 loop: CASGGVLENGEQFF. The CDR3 region has the DNA TGTGCCAGCGGGGGGGTTCTCGAAAATGGGGAGCAGTTCTTC.

V gene TRBV7-6 combines with J gene TRBJ2-3; TRBD2 matches 11 bases. V gave up 6 bases and J gave up 1 base; unmatched junction bases: 3. The CDR3 contains 15 residues. The V gene's germline CDR1 is SGHVS and CDR2 FNYEAQ. CDR3 DNA: TGTGCCAGCAGATTTAGCGGGAGGGGCACAGATACGCAGTATTTT. This gives the protein CASRFSGRGTDTQYF.

This clone was detected only a few times. The genes are TRBV28 and TRBJ1-1, with a weak D call TRBD1 (5 bases). V was clipped by 6 bases and J by 0 bases, with 11 bases between them. Germline V gene sequence: CDR1 MDHEN, CDR2 SYDVKM. The CDR3 runs 14 residues. CDR3 protein: CASRQEPVNTEAFF. The CDR3 DNA reads as TGTGCCAGCAGACAGGAGCCCGTGAACACTGAAGCTTTCTTT.

V and J are TRBV6-4 and TRBJ1-4; D is uncertain. The CDR3 covers 11 residues. The V gene's germline CDR1 is MRHNA and CDR2 SNTAGT. Trimming cost V 6 bases and J 6 bases, with 5 bases left between them. In DNA form, the CDR3 reads TGTGCCAGCAGCCCAGATGAAAAACTGTTTTTT. Translating gives CASSPDEKLFF.

The V gene is TRBV6-6, the J gene TRBJ1-5; D unclear. The CDR3 runs to 14 residues. V was cut by 10 bases and J by 2 bases, with 15 bases left in between. Germline V lookup: CDR1 MNHNY, CDR2 SVGAGI (reference sequence). The DNA for the CDR3 is TGTGCCACTGGTCGGGTCTATGGCAATCAGCCCCAGCATTTT. It is translated as CATGRVYGNQPQHF.

The chain employs TRBV7-9 and TRBJ1-1; D gene unclear. Germline values: CDR1 SEHNR, CDR2 FQNEAQ (reference sequence). The V and J ends lost 6 bases and 3 bases respectively, with 17 bases between them. This CDR3 is built from 15 residues. This chain's CDR3 is CASSYMGRMDTEAFF. The CDR3 nucleotides read TGTGCCAGCAGTTACATGGGCAGGATGGACACTGAAGCTTTCTTT.

CDR3 protein: CASSQAIVVNEQFF. The CDR3 DNA is TGCGCCAGCAGCCAAGCAATCGTAGTCAATGAGCAGTTCTTC. The chain is built from TRBV4-1 and TRBJ2-1, with D uncertain. Germline assignment: CDR1 MGHRA and CDR2 YSYEKL. Trimming cost V 1 base and J 6 bases, with 10 bases left between them. The CDR3 totals 14 residues.